The 9 T cell receptor beta chains in this list originate from one sample, sequenced in a study of blood T cells in healthy people across ages. The second PCR ran about 6 to 11 cycles with a sample-barcoded 5' primer and J-beta primers. Using its own MiXCR run on the 5' RACE reads, TCRdb lists one record per CDR3 protein. The repertoire holds about 280,000 distinct CDR3 sequences, with 25% to 30% as singletons. The sample consisted of blood. These receptors were collected from a woman in her seventies in good health.

The J gene is TRBJ2-3, the V gene TRBV7-2, with D hard to call. The tail of the sequence fits TRBJ1-5 better, so the J call may be wrong. This CDR3 is built from 15 residues. The V gene's germline CDR1 is SGHTA and CDR2 FQGNSA. The CDR3 bases are TGTGCCAGCAGCTACCGGGTATCTAGCACAGATACGCAGCATTTT. It encodes CASSYRVSSTDTQHF.

Comment on this clonotype: An end of the junction does not agree with germline; a read error may underlie this. The chain is built from TRBV3-1 and TRBJ1-2; D gene uncertain. This CDR3 has 13 amino acids. Germline values: CDR1 LGHDT, CDR2 YNNKEL (reference sequence). The CDR3 loop reads CASSQRVFYSYTF. The DNA for the CDR3 is TGTGCCAGCAGCCAAAGGGTCTTCTATAGCTACACCTTC.

In its sample, this clonotype was seen many times. The V and J genes are TRBV29-1 and TRBJ1-1; D is undetermined. The CDR3 is 13 residues long. Trimming shortened V by 1 base and J by 1 base, and 7 bases separated the two germline ends. The germline V gene has CDR1 SQVTM and CDR2 ANQGSEA. Written as DNA, the CDR3 is TGCAGCGTTGAAGGACACCCGAACACTGAAGCTTTCTTT. Translated: CSVEGHPNTEAFF.

J is TRBJ1-2 and V is TRBV4-1; D might be TRBD1 (5 bases). The V end lost 4 bases, the J end lost 8 bases, and 17 bases lay between the germline ends. The CDR3 extends over 14 amino acids. Germline V CDR1 and CDR2: MGHRA, YSYEKL. This CDR3 is CASSPTGGAAGYTF. In DNA form, the CDR3 reads TGCGCCAGCAGCCCCACGGGTGGGGCAGCGGGCTACACCTTC.

The chain joins TRBV29-1 to TRBJ1-2, with a weak D call TRBD1 (5 bases). The CDR3 length is 13 residues. Germline values: CDR1 SQVTM, CDR2 ANQGSEA. Trimming stripped 4 bases from V and 2 bases from J, with 11 bases between. In nucleotides, the CDR3 is TGCAGCGTTGCAAGGGACCTAAACTATGGCTACACCTTC. Amino acids: CSVARDLNYGYTF.

This clonotype was detected only a few times. The chain uses TRBV15 and TRBJ2-1, with 11 bases matching TRBD2. This CDR3 spans 16 amino acids. V lost 1 base to trimming and J lost 5 bases; unmatched junction nucleotides: 4. Germline assignment: CDR1 LNHNV and CDR2 YYDKDF (reference sequence). CDR3 DNA: TGTGCCACCAGCAGAGCCGGGACTAGCGGAAACAATGAGCAGTTCTTC. Translated: CATSRAGTSGNNEQFF.

The rearrangement links TRBV18 to TRBJ2-5; D is perhaps TRBD1 (7 bases). The CDR3 totals 16 residues. V dropped 0 bases and J dropped 4 bases, with 15 bases sitting between them. Germline CDR1 reads KGHSH; CDR2 reads LQKENI. The CDR3 here is CASSPPGGGGSETQYF. CDR3 in DNA: TGTGCCAGCTCACCACCGGGCGGAGGGGGCTCAGAGACCCAGTACTTC.

In its sample, this clonotype was seen a few times. At one of its ends the junction is not consistent with the germline gene, which may arise from a read error. The chain links TRBV7-7 to TRBJ1-1; 10 nucleotides agree with TRBD1. Germline loops: CDR1 SSHAT, CDR2 FNYEAQ (reference sequence). This CDR3 has 15 amino acids. The CDR3 loop is CASSPGQGRNTEAFF. For the CDR3, the DNA is TGTGCTAGCAGCCCGGGACAGGGGCGGAACACTGAAGCTTTCTTT.

J is TRBJ2-1 and V is TRBV5-5, with 10 bases aligning to TRBD2. The V and J ends lost 1 base and 8 bases, in that order; junction bases with no gene match: 6. This CDR3 is 15 amino acids long. In germline, CDR1 is SGHKS, CDR2 YYEKEE (reference sequence). CDR3 nucleotide sequence: TGTGCCAGCAGCTTGAGTCTAGCGGGAGTACATGAGCAGTTCTTC. This translates into CASSLSLAGVHEQFF.